This T cell receptor (beta chain) emerged from a study of blood T cell repertoires in COVID-19. The wider study: Acute and convalescent COVID-19 samples came from the United States, Italy and Spain.

The table came from immunoSEQ multiplex PCR; TCRdb's copy has only in-frame clones and leaves some out. The sample contains a few hundred thousand clones, 75% to 90% of which appear only once. The CDR3 covers 13 residues. CDR1 and CDR2 (germline): MNHEY, SMNVEV (reference sequence). V was pared by 2 bases and J by 5 bases, with 9 bases between. This chain links TRBV27 with TRBJ1-1; D is perhaps TRBD1 (6 bases). The sequence was collected from a man aged 25-45 years with acute or convalescent COVID-19. Material: peripheral blood. The CDR3 nucleotides read TGTGCCAGCAGTTTAGGGGGCGGGACTGAAGCTTTCTTT. It specifies CASSLGGGTEAFF.